The next 10 T cell receptor beta chains were all read from a single sample in a study of tumor-infiltrating lymphocytes in localized non-small cell lung cancer. Assay: immunoSEQ multiplex PCR; the TCRdb copy retains only in-frame clones and omits some. Here the sample spans 17,000 or so clones, roughly 80% being singletons. Input material: lung tumor tissue. These receptors came from a human donor with non-small cell lung cancer.

The rearrangement uses TRBV9 and TRBJ2-2; TRBD2 matches at 7 bases. Germline values: CDR1 SGDLS, CDR2 YYNGEE. This CDR3 region has 15 residues. V was pared by 0 bases and J by 4 bases, with 3 bases of the junction left unmatched. CDR3 amino acids: CASSVEGGSTGELFF. For the CDR3, the DNA is TGTGCCAGCAGCGTAGAAGGCGGGAGCACCGGGGAGCTGTTTTTT.

The V call is TRBV7-3, the J call TRBJ2-2; D may be TRBD2 (6 bases). The CDR3 is 14 residues long. Trimming shortened V by 5 bases and J by 3 bases, and 10 bases separated the two germline ends. Germline V gene lookup returns CDR1 SGHTA and CDR2 FQGTGA. The CDR3 nucleotides read TGTGCCAGCAGCCGGGGAGGAGACACCGGGGAGCTGTTTTTT. It specifies CASSRGGDTGELFF. Looking up the rest from reference TRBV7-3 and TRBJ2-2 gives the full variable domain: GAGVSQTPSNKVTEKGKYVELRCDPISGHTALYWYRQSLGQGPEFLIYFQGTGAADDSGLPNDRFFAVRPEGSVSTLKIQRTERGDSAVYLCASSRGGDTGELFFGEGSRLTVL.

The chain uses TRBV7-9 and TRBJ2-7; D may be TRBD1 or TRBD2 (5 bases each). There are 14 residues in the CDR3. Trimming took 2 bases from V and 1 from J, leaving 9 bases between them. The germline CDR1 and CDR2 sequences are SEHNR and FQNEAQ (reference sequence). The CDR3 coding sequence is TGTGCCAGCAGCTTAAAAGAGGGGTCCTACGAGCAGTACTTC. Its protein is CASSLKEGSYEQYF.

The V and J genes are TRBV20-1 and TRBJ1-1, with a tentative D call TRBD1 (6 bases). The CDR3 has 11 residues. Germline V gives CDR1 DFQATT, CDR2 SNEGSKA (reference sequence). This CDR3 is CRQDRRTEAFF. The CDR3 region has the DNA TGCAGACAGGACAGACGGACTGAAGCTTTCTTT.

V gene TRBV7-2 combines with J gene TRBJ2-1; D gene ambiguous. The germline V gene has CDR1 SGHTA and CDR2 FQGNSA. The CDR3 spans 15 residues. Trimming cost V 5 bases and J 3 bases, with 14 bases left between them. The CDR3 nucleotides read TGTGCCAGCAGCCTAGGCTGGGGATTCTACAATGAGCAGTTCTTC. This sequence encodes CASSLGWGFYNEQFF. Full variable domain (rest looked up from reference TRBV7-2 and TRBJ2-1): GAGVSQSPSNKVTEKGKDVELRCDPISGHTALYWYRQSLGQGLEFLIYFQGNSAPDKSGLPSDRFSAERTGGSVSTLTIQRTQQEDSAVYLCASSLGWGFYNEQFFGPGTRLTVL.

The rearrangement links TRBV9 to TRBJ2-5; D remains unclear. V was cut by 1 base and J by 4 bases, with 5 bases left in between. The CDR3 has 12 residues. Germline V lookup: CDR1 SGDLS, CDR2 YYNGEE. The CDR3 loop is CASSVIGETQYF. Here the CDR3 DNA reads TGTGCCAGCAGCGTAATCGGAGAGACCCAGTACTTC.

The chain employs TRBV4-2 and TRBJ1-4; D is ambiguous. The germline V and J ends were trimmed by 5 bases and 7 bases, with 23 bases remaining between them. Germline V lookup: CDR1 LGHNA, CDR2 YNFKEQ. The CDR3 runs 17 residues. The CDR3 here is CASSYNLAGGDGEKLFF. The CDR3 DNA reads TGTGCCAGCAGCTACAACCTCGCGGGTGGCGACGGTGAAAAACTGTTTTTT.

This clone is classed as medium-sized (0.01 to 0.1%). Other DNA sequences of this sample code for an identical CDR3. The gene calls are TRBV7-9 and TRBJ1-2; 9 bases are shared with TRBD1. The germline CDR1 and CDR2 sequences are SEHNR and FQNEAQ (reference sequence). Trimming removed 3 bases from V and 2 bases from J; junction bases left unmatched: 4. This CDR3 has 15 residues. The CDR3 here is CASSFTGGANYGYTF. In DNA form, the CDR3 reads TGTGCCAGCAGCTTCACAGGGGGCGCAAACTATGGCTACACCTTC.

J is TRBJ2-7 and V is TRBV30; 8 nucleotides match TRBD1. The CDR3 extends over 13 amino acids. CDR1 is GTSNPN and CDR2 is SVGIG in the germline V gene (reference sequence). The V gene end was trimmed by 3 bases and the J gene end by 1 base; junction bases not matched to a gene: 2. For the CDR3, the DNA is TGTGCCTGGAGCCGGGACAGGTCCTACGAGCAGTACTTC. Translation: CAWSRDRSYEQYF.

V usage is TRBV27 and J usage is TRBJ2-7; 8 bases line up with TRBD2. The CDR3 contains 15 residues. With 8 bases clipped from V and 1 base from J, the junction kept 10 bases outside the gene matches. Germline CDR1 is MNHEY and CDR2 is SMNVEV (reference sequence). The chain's CDR3 is CASSPERERSYEQYF. CDR3 sequence (DNA): TGTGCCAGCTCCCCAGAGCGGGAGAGGTCCTACGAGCAGTACTTC.